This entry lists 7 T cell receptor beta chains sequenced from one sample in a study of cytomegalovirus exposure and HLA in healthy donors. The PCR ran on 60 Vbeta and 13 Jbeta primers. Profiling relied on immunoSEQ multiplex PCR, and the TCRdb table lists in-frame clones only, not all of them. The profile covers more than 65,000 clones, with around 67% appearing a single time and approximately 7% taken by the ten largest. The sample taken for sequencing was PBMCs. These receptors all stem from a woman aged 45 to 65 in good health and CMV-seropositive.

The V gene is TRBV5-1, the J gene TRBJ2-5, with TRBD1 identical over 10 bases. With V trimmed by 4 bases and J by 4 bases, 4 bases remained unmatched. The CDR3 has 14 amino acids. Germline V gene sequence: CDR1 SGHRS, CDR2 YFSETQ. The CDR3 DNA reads TGCGCCAGCAGCGCGACAGGGGGCGGAGAGACCCAGTACTTC. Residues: CASSATGGGETQYF. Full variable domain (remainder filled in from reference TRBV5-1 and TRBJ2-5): KAGVTQTPRYLIKTRGQQVTLSCSPISGHRSVSWYQQTPGQGLQFLFEYFSETQRNKGNFPGRFSGRQFSNSRSEMNVSTLELGDSALYLCASSATGGGETQYFGPGTRLLVL.

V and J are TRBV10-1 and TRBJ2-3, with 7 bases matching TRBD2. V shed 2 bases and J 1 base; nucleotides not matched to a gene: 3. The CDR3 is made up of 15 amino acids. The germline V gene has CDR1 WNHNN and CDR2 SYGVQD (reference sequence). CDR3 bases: TGCGCCAGCAGTGAGGGAGCGGGGCGCACAGATACGCAGTATTTT. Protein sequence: CASSEGAGRTDTQYF.

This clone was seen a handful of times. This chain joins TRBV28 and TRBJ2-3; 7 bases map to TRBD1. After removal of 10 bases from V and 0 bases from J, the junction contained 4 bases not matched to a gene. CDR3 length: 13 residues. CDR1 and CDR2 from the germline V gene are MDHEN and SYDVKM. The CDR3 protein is CATSTGSTDTQYF. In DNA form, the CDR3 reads TGTGCCACCTCGACAGGGAGCACAGATACGCAGTATTTT.

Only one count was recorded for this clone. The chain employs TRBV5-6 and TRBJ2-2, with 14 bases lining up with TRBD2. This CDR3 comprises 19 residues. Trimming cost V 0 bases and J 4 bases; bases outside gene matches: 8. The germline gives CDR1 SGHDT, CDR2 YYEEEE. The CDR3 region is CASSLVGLAGGPPTGELFF. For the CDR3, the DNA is TGTGCCAGCAGCTTGGTAGGACTAGCGGGGGGCCCCCCCACCGGGGAGCTGTTTTTT.

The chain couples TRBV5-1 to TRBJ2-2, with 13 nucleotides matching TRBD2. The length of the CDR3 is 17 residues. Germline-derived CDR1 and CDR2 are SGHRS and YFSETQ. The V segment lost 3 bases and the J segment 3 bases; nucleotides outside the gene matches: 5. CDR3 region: CASSSGLAGEYTGELFF. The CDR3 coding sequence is TGCGCCAGCAGCTCTGGACTAGCGGGGGAGTACACCGGGGAGCTGTTTTTT.

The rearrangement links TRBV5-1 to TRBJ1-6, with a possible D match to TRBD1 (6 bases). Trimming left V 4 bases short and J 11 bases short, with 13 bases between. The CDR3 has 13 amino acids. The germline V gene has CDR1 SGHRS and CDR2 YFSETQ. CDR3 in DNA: TGCGCCAGCAGCGAGGTACAGGGACCACCCCTCCACTTT. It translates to CASSEVQGPPLHF.

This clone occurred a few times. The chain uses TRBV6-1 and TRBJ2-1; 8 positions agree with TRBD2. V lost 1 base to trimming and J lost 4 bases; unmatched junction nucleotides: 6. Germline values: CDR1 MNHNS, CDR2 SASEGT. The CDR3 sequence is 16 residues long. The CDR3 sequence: CASSEDAGGQYNEQFF. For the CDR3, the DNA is TGTGCCAGCAGTGAAGACGCGGGGGGCCAATACAATGAGCAGTTCTTC.